This T cell receptor beta chain was identified in a study of T cell repertoires in cytomegalovirus infection. Across the whole study: Shared public TCR beta signatures pointed to both CMV infection and a matching HLA type.

Germline V CDR1 and CDR2: MDHEN, SYDVKM. This CDR3 spans 13 amino acids. The ends lost 8 bases at V and 2 bases at J; junction bases unmatched: 2. Overall study results and limits: Totalled public TCR beta family frequency picked out people who carried CMV plus the relevant HLA. The study found HLA-C-restricted CMV-specific TCR beta clonotypes dominating the ex vivo response.

As for this clonotype: As yet, its antigen is unknown.

TCRdb passed the reads through MiXCR, listing each CDR3 protein once. Among some 700,000 distinct CDR3 sequences listed, less than 40% were seen once. This chain links TRBV28 with TRBJ1-4, with 7 bases identical to TRBD1. The sequencing input was PBMCs. This receptor was identified in a human donor in good health (CMV status not recorded). Some clones in this sample may be carry-over from other donors' samples. The DNA of the CDR3 is TGTGCCAGCCTGACAGGGACTAATGAAAAACTGTTTTTT. Translating gives CASLTGTNEKLFF. The full variable domain, in which reference TRBV28 and TRBJ1-4 provide the parts outside the CDR3, is DVKVTQSSRYLVKRTGEKVFLECVQDMDHENMFWYRQDPGLGLRLIYFSYDVKMKEKGDIPEGYSVSREKKERFSLILESASTNQTSMYLCASLTGTNEKLFFGSGTQLSVL.